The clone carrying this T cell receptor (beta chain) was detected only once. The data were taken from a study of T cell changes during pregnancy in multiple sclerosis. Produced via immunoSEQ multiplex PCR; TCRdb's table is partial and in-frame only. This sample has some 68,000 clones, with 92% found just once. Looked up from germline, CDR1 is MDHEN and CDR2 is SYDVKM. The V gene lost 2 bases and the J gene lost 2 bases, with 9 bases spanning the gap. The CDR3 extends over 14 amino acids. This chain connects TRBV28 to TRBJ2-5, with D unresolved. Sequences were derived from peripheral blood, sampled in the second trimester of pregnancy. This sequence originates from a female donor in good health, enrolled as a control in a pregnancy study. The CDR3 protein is CASSLAGRQETQYF. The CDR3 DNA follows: TGTGCCAGCAGTTTAGCAGGAAGACAAGAGACCCAGTACTTC.